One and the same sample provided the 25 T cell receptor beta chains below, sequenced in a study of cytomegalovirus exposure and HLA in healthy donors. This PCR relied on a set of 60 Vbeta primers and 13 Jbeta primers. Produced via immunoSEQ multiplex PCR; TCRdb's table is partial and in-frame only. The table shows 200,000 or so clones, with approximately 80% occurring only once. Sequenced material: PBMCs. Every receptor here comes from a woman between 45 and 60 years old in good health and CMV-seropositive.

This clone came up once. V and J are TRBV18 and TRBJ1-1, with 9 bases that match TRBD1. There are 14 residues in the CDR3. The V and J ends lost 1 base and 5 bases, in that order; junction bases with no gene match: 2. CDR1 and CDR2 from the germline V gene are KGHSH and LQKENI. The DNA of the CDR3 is TGTGCCAGCTCACCACGGGACAGGGCGACTGAAGCTTTCTTT. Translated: CASSPRDRATEAFF.

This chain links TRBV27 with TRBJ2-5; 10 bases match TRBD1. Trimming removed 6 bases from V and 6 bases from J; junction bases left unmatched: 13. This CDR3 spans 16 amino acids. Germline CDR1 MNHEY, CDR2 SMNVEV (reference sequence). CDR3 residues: CASSRLQNDRGQTQYF. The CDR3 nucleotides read TGTGCCAGCAGCAGACTACAAAACGACAGGGGGCAGACCCAGTACTTC.

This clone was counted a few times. CDR3 in amino acids: CASSPGQGLYF. CDR3 DNA: TGCGCCAGCAGCCCGGGACAGGGACTGTATTTT. The rearrangement links TRBV4-3 to TRBJ2-3; 9 bases fit TRBD1. This CDR3 spans 11 amino acids. With 4 bases clipped from V and 14 bases from J, the junction kept 4 bases outside the gene matches. Germline CDR1 reads LGHNA; CDR2 reads YSLEER.

DNA of the CDR3: TGTGCCAGCTCACCAATAAGGGGGCCCTCTGGAAACACCATATATTTT. Its protein product is CASSPIRGPSGNTIYF. The gene calls are TRBV18 and TRBJ1-3, with TRBD1 identical over 7 bases. Germline CDR1 KGHSH, CDR2 LQKENI. V gave up 2 bases and J gave up 0 bases; unmatched junction bases: 4. The CDR3 runs to 16 residues.

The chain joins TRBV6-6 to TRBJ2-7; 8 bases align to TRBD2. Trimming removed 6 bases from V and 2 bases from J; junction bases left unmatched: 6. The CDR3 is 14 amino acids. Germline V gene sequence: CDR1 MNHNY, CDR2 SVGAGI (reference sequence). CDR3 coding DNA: TGTGCCAGCAGCGAACTAGCGGACACCTACGAGCAGTACTTC. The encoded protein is CASSELADTYEQYF.

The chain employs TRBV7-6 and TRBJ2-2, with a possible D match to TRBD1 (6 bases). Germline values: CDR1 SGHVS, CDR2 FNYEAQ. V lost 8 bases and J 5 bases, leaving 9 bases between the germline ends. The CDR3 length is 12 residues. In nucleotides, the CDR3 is TGTGCCAGCGCTCAGGGGACCGGGGAGCTGTTTTTT. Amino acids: CASAQGTGELFF.

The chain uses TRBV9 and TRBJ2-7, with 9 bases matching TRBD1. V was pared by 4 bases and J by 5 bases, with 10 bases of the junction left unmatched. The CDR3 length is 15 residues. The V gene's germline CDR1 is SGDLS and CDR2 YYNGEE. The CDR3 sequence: CASSPTGGGHHEQYF. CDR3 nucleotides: TGTGCCAGCAGCCCCACAGGGGGCGGACACCACGAGCAGTACTTC.

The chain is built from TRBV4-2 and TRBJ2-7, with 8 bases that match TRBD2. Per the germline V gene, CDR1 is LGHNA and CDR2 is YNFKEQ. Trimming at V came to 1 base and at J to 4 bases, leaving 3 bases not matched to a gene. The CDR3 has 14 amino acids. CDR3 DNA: TGTGCCAGCAGCCAAGTTCAGCGGGGGTACGAGCAGTACTTC. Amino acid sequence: CASSQVQRGYEQYF.

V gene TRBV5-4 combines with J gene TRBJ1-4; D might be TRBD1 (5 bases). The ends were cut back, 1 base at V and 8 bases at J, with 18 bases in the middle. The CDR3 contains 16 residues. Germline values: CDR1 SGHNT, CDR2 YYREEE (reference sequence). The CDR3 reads CASSLSPLGVPEKLFF. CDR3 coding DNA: TGTGCCAGCAGCTTGAGCCCATTAGGGGTTCCGGAAAAACTGTTTTTT.

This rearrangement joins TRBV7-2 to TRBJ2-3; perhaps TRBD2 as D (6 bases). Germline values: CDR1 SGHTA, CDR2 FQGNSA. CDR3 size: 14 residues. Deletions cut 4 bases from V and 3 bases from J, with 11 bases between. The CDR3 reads CASSSGGLTDTQYF. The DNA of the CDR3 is TGTGCCAGCAGCTCCGGGGGTTTGACAGATACGCAGTATTTT.

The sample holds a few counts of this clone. The CDR3 sequence: CASSQAEEAEVNTEAFF. The CDR3 nucleotides are TGCGCCAGCAGCCAAGCGGAGGAGGCGGAGGTGAACACTGAAGCTTTCTTT. The chain couples TRBV4-3 to TRBJ1-1; D is ambiguous. This CDR3 is built from 17 residues. CDR1 and CDR2 (germline): LGHNA, YSLEER. Trimming shortened V by 1 base and J by 0 bases, and 15 bases separated the two germline ends.

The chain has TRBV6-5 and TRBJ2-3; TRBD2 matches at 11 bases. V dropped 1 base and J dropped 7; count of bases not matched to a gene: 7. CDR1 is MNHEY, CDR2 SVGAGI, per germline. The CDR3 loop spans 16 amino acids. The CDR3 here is CASSYYIAGGPNTQYF. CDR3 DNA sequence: TGTGCCAGCAGTTACTATATAGCGGGGGGGCCAAATACGCAGTATTTT.

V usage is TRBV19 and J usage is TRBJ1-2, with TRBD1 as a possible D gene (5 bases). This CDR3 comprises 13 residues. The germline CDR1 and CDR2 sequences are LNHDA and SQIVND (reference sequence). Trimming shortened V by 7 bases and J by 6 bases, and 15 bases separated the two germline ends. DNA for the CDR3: TGTGCCAGTAAGGGCAGGGAGGTAAATGGCTACACCTTC. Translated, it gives CASKGREVNGYTF.

Here the CDR3 reads CASRQQGFLGNTIYF. The CDR3, as DNA: TGTGCCAGCAGGCAACAGGGTTTTTTGGGAAACACCATATATTTT. V gene TRBV6-1 combines with J gene TRBJ1-3, with D perhaps matching TRBD1 (6 bases). V lost 6 bases, J lost 4 bases, and 16 bases lay in between. The CDR3 is 15 residues long. The germline gives CDR1 MNHNS, CDR2 SASEGT.

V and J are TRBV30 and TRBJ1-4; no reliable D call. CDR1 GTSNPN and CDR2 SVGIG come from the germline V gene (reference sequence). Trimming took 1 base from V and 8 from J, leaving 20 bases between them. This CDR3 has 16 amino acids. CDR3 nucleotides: TGTGCCTGGAGTGCCAATCTCGGGAGTCTTGGCGAAAAACTGTTTTTT. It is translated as CAWSANLGSLGEKLFF.

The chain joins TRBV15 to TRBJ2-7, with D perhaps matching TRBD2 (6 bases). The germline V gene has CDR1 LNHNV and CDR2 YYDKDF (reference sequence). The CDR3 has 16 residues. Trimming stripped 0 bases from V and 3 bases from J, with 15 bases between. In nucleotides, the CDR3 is TGTGCCACCAGCAGAGACTGGGGGGACGGAGGCTACGAGCAGTACTTC. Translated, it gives CATSRDWGDGGYEQYF.

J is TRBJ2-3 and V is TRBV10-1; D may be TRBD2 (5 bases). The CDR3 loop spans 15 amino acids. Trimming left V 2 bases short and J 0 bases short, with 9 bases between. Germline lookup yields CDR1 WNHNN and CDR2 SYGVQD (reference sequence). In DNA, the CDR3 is TGCGCCAGCAGTGAGGGAGGCGGGAGCACAGATACGCAGTATTTT. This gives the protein CASSEGGGSTDTQYF.

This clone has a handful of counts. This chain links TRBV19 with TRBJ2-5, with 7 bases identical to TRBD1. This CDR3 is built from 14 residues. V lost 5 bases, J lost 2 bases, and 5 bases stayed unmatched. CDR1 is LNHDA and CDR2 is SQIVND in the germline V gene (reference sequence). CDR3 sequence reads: CASSSGQPQETQYF. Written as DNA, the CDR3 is TGTGCCAGTAGTTCGGGACAGCCACAAGAGACCCAGTACTTC.

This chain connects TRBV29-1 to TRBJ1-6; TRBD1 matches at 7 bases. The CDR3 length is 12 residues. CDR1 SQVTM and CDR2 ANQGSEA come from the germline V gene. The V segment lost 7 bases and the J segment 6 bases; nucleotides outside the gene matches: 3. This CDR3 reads CSARQGNSPLHF. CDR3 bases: TGCAGCGCTCGACAGGGTAATTCACCCCTCCACTTT. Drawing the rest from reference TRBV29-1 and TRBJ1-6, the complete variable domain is SAVISQKPSRDICQRGTSLTIQCQVDSQVTMMFWYRQQPGQSLTLIATANQGSEATYESGFVIDKFPISRPNLTFSTLTVSNMSPEDSSIYLCSARQGNSPLHFGNGTRLTVT.

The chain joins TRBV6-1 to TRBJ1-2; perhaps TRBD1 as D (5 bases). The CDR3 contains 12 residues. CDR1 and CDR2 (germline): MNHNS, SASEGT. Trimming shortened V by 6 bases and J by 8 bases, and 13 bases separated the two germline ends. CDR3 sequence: CASSQGVDGYTF. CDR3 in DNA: TGTGCCAGCAGCCAAGGGGTGGACGGCTACACCTTC.

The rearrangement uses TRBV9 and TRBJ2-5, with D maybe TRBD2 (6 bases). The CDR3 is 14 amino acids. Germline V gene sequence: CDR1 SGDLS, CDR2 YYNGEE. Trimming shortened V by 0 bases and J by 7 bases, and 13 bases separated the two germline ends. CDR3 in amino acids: CASSVDLARGTQYF. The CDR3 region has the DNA TGTGCCAGCAGCGTAGATCTAGCGCGGGGGACCCAGTACTTC.

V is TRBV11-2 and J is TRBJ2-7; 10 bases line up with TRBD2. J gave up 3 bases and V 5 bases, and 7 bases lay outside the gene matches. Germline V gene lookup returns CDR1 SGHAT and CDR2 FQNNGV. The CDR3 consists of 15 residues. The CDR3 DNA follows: TGTGCCAGCAGCATCCGGACTAGCGGTGACTACGAGCAGTACTTC. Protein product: CASSIRTSGDYEQYF. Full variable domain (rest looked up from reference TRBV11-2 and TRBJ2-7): EAGVAQSPRYKIIEKRQSVAFWCNPISGHATLYWYQQILGQGPKLLIQFQNNGVVDDSQLPKDRFSAERLKGVDSTLKIQPAKLEDSAVYLCASSIRTSGDYEQYFGPGTRLTVT.

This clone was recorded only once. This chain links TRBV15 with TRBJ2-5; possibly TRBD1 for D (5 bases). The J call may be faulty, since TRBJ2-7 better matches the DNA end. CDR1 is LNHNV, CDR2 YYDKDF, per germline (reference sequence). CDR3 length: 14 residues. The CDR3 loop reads CATSRDRGLYEQYF. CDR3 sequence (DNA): TGTGCCACCAGCAGAGATAGGGGCCTCTACGAGCAGTACTTC.

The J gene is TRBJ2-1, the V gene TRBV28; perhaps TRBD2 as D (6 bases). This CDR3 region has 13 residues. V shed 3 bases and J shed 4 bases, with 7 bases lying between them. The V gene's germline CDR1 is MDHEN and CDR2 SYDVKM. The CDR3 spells CASSFRGYNEQFF. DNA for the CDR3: TGTGCCAGCAGTTTCCGGGGGTACAATGAGCAGTTCTTC.

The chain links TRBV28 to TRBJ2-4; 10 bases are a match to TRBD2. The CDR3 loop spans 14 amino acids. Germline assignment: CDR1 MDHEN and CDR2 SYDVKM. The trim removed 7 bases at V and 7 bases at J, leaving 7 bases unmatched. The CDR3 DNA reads TGTGCCAGCATGAGCGGGGGGGCGGGGAACATTCAGTACTTC. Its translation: CASMSGGAGNIQYF.